Listed here are 21 T cell receptor beta chains from one sample, sequenced in a study of early T cells in non-severe SARS-CoV-2 infection (dated by TCRdb to 2020 to 2022). The method behind the library was 5' RACE. Instrument on record: NextSeq 500. TCRdb took the public reads, trimmed them with fastp at Q25, ran MiXCR for clone calling and kept in-frame beta chains. Identical CDR3 protein sequences are pooled into one entry, listed with their most common genes and DNA. The sample contains 36,000 or so distinct CDR3 sequences, around 4.1% of them found a single time. The leading ten clones occupy 5.9% of the sample. Sequenced sample: whole blood. The receptors were gathered from an adult who was a healthcare worker with PCR-confirmed SARS-CoV-2 infection or an uninfected control (not recorded which).

This clonotype came up many times. As DNA, the CDR3 is TGTGCCATCGCGGACTCCTACGAGCAGTACTTC. Protein sequence: CAIADSYEQYF. This rearrangement joins TRBV10-3 to TRBJ2-7; D uncertain. V lost 8 bases and J lost 0, with 5 bases in between. CDR1 and CDR2 from the germline V gene are ENHRY and SYGVKD. The CDR3 runs to 11 residues.

The sample holds many counts of this clonotype. The V gene is TRBV4-3, the J gene TRBJ2-7; possible D gene TRBD2, 6 bases. The germline V and J ends were trimmed by 6 bases and 3 bases, with 18 bases remaining between them. The CDR3 covers 15 residues. Per the germline V gene, CDR1 is LGHNA and CDR2 is YSLEER. The CDR3 reads CASSLRTGGDYEQYF. In nucleotides, the CDR3 is TGCGCCAGCAGTCTCAGGACTGGCGGGGACTACGAGCAGTACTTC.

This clonotype was seen ten or more times. This chain joins TRBV19 and TRBJ2-6, with a tentative D call TRBD2 (6 bases). V lost 7 bases and J 4 bases, leaving 17 bases between the germline ends. Germline CDR1 is LNHDA and CDR2 is SQIVND (reference sequence). The length of the CDR3 is 16 residues. The CDR3 protein is CASTPSRGSGANVLTF. In DNA form, the CDR3 reads TGTGCCAGTACCCCATCGCGGGGCTCCGGGGCCAACGTCCTGACTTTC. The whole variable domain, filled in from reference TRBV19 and TRBJ2-6, reads DGGITQSPKYLFRKEGQNVTLSCEQNLNHDAMYWYRQDPGQGLRLIYYSQIVNDFQKGDIAEGYSVSREKKESFPLTVTSAQKNPTAFYLCASTPSRGSGANVLTFGAGSRLTVL.

Many counts were recorded for this clonotype. The gene calls are TRBV27 and TRBJ1-1; D call uncertain. Germline V lookup: CDR1 MNHEY, CDR2 SMNVEV (reference sequence). CDR3 length equals 14 residues. The V gene lost 3 bases and the J gene lost 0 bases, with 8 bases spanning the gap. The chain's CDR3 is CASSFRVMNTEAFF. For the CDR3, the DNA is TGTGCCAGCAGTTTCCGGGTCATGAACACTGAAGCTTTCTTT.

This clonotype was seen ten or more times. J is TRBJ1-3 and V is TRBV7-8; D gene ambiguous. Trimming pared 5 bases from V and 0 bases from J, leaving 11 bases between. The CDR3 consists of 15 residues. Per the germline V gene, CDR1 is SGHVS and CDR2 is FQNEAQ. The CDR3 is CASSRQRSSGNTIYF. CDR3 bases: TGTGCCAGCAGCCGTCAGCGGAGCTCTGGAAACACCATATATTTT.

This sequence joins TRBV2 and TRBJ2-7, with 9 bases fitting TRBD2. Germline V gene data show CDR1 as SNHLY and CDR2 as FYNNEI. V gave up 10 bases and J gave up 5 bases; unmatched junction bases: 9. This CDR3 is built from 13 residues. In DNA form, the CDR3 reads TGTGCCATGGGACTAGCAACTAAGGACGAGCAGTACTTC. As protein: CAMGLATKDEQYF.

This clonotype was recorded at least ten times. The chain joins TRBV9 to TRBJ2-2, with D uncertain. The ends were cut back, 0 bases at V and 7 bases at J, with 13 bases in the middle. Germline CDR1 reads SGDLS; CDR2 reads YYNGEE. The CDR3 has 15 residues. The CDR3 bases are TGTGCCAGCAGCGTAGACTGGTCTCTGGTCGGGGAGCTGTTTTTT. The encoded protein is CASSVDWSLVGELFF.

This clonotype came up many times. V and J are TRBV27 and TRBJ1-2, with D possibly being TRBD1 (6 bases). Trimming pared 2 bases from V and 4 bases from J, leaving 11 bases between. CDR1 is MNHEY, CDR2 SMNVEV, per germline (reference sequence). The CDR3 has 14 residues. The CDR3 DNA reads TGTGCCAGCAGTTTACGGCAGGGGAGCTATGGCTACACCTTC. Translating it yields CASSLRQGSYGYTF.

V gene TRBV4-1 combines with J gene TRBJ2-7, with a weak D call TRBD1 (6 bases). Per the germline V gene, CDR1 is MGHRA and CDR2 is YSYEKL. Trimming stripped 5 bases from V and 0 bases from J, with 14 bases between. The CDR3 spans 15 residues. CDR3 residues: CASSSPGHSSYEQYF. The CDR3 coding sequence is TGCGCCAGCAGCTCTCCGGGACATAGCTCCTACGAGCAGTACTTC.

This clonotype was counted at least ten times. The V gene is TRBV7-9, the J gene TRBJ2-3; D is undetermined. The CDR3 sequence is 16 residues long. Germline V gene sequence: CDR1 SEHNR, CDR2 FQNEAQ (reference sequence). V dropped 5 bases and J dropped 5 bases, with 20 bases sitting between them. Here the CDR3 DNA reads TGTGCCAGCAGCCCCAGGTTGGATGGCTCGGGAGATACGCAGTATTTT. Protein: CASSPRLDGSGDTQYF.

This clonotype was seen ten or more times. The chain has TRBV12-3 or TRBV12-4 and TRBJ2-7; 7 bases map to TRBD2. The CDR3 has 14 amino acids. The V segment lost 3 bases and the J segment 2 bases; nucleotides outside the gene matches: 4. CDR3: CASSFQLAPYEQYF. CDR3 DNA sequence: TGTGCCAGCAGTTTTCAACTAGCGCCCTACGAGCAGTACTTC.

This clonotype showed up many times. The chain uses TRBV7-2 and TRBJ1-2; D remains ambiguous. CDR3 length equals 13 residues. V shed 6 bases and J shed 8 bases, with 16 bases lying between them. Per the germline V gene, CDR1 is SGHTA and CDR2 is FQGNSA. CDR3 coding DNA: TGTGCCAGCAGTTGGGAGCCTAGGGCCGGCTACACCTTC. This translates into CASSWEPRAGYTF.

Many counts were recorded for this clonotype. V usage is TRBV28 and J usage is TRBJ2-4; perhaps TRBD2 as D (5 bases). The V end was cut by 5 bases, the J end by 0 bases, with 14 bases between. This CDR3 comprises 16 residues. Germline V gene sequence: CDR1 MDHEN, CDR2 SYDVKM. The CDR3 region has the DNA TGTGCCAGCAGTCCCCATGACGGACTAGCCAAAAACATTCAGTACTTC. Translating it yields CASSPHDGLAKNIQYF.

This clonotype was seen many times. This chain joins TRBV19 and TRBJ2-4; tentative D call: TRBD2 (7 bases). The germline V gene has CDR1 LNHDA and CDR2 SQIVND (reference sequence). Trimming stripped 3 bases from V and 2 bases from J, with 20 bases between. This CDR3 contains 18 residues. In DNA, the CDR3 is TGTGCCAGTAGTATGGATGGGGTCGGGGGGCCTTCCAAAAACATTCAGTACTTC. This sequence encodes CASSMDGVGGPSKNIQYF. The entire variable domain, with the rest obtained from reference TRBV19 and TRBJ2-4, is as follows: DGGITQSPKYLFRKEGQNVTLSCEQNLNHDAMYWYRQDPGQGLRLIYYSQIVNDFQKGDIAEGYSVSREKKESFPLTVTSAQKNPTAFYLCASSMDGVGGPSKNIQYFGAGTRLSVL.

This clonotype was detected only a few times. This sequence joins TRBV12-3 or TRBV12-4 and TRBJ2-3; 8 bases are shared with TRBD1. The J segment lost 4 bases and the V segment lost 5 bases, leaving 5 bases of the junction unmatched. The CDR3 sequence is 14 residues long. This CDR3 reads CASSGQGGADTQYF. The CDR3, as DNA: TGTGCCAGCAGTGGACAGGGTGGGGCAGATACGCAGTATTTT.

The genes are TRBV19 and TRBJ2-3; unclear D gene. The V gene lost 5 bases and the J gene lost 5 bases, with 11 bases spanning the gap. Germline V lookup: CDR1 LNHDA, CDR2 SQIVND (reference sequence). CDR3 length: 13 residues. The CDR3 nucleotides read TGTGCCAGTAGTGCTATAAGTCGAGATACGCAGTATTTT. Its translation is CASSAISRDTQYF.

This clonotype has a count of ten or more. The V gene is TRBV7-3, the J gene TRBJ2-3; 8 nucleotides line up with TRBD2. Germline assignment: CDR1 SGHTA and CDR2 FQGTGA. Germline trimming cut 5 bases from V and 2 bases from J; bases unmatched to any gene: 6. CDR3 size: 15 residues. In DNA, the CDR3 is TGTGCCAGCAGCCTTAGCGGGGCTAACACAGATACGCAGTATTTT. Translated: CASSLSGANTDTQYF. Supplemented by reference TRBV7-3 and TRBJ2-3, the full variable domain reads GAGVSQTPSNKVTEKGKYVELRCDPISGHTALYWYRQSLGQGPEFLIYFQGTGAADDSGLPNDRFFAVRPEGSVSTLKIQRTERGDSAVYLCASSLSGANTDTQYFGPGTRLTVL.

The chain employs TRBV10-3 and TRBJ2-7; TRBD2 aligns across 9 bases. Germline trimming cut 6 bases from V and 7 bases from J; bases unmatched to any gene: 13. This CDR3 region has 15 residues. Per germline, CDR1 ENHRY and CDR2 SYGVKD. The CDR3 sequence is CAISPKLAGTGEQYF. The CDR3 bases are TGTGCCATCAGCCCCAAGCTAGCGGGAACGGGGGAGCAGTACTTC.

Comment on this clonotype: A much larger clone lies one base from this, so it may be a read error. This chain joins TRBV7-7 and TRBJ2-5; D gene ambiguous. The CDR3 is 13 amino acids. Germline-derived CDR1 and CDR2 are SSHAT and FNYEAQ (reference sequence). Here the CDR3 DNA reads TGTGCCAACAGCTTGGCAGGCCAAGAGACCCAGTACTTC. Encoded protein: CANSLAGQETQYF.

Many counts were recorded for this clonotype. V is TRBV20-1 and J is TRBJ2-7; the D gene is possibly TRBD2 (7 bases). CDR1 and CDR2 (germline): DFQATT, SNEGSKA (reference sequence). This CDR3 comprises 15 residues. V was shortened by 0 bases and J by 3 bases, with 15 bases between the two germline ends. The CDR3 coding sequence is TGCAGTGCTAGAGATACGCGGGGGCGTATCTACGAGCAGTACTTC. Amino acid sequence: CSARDTRGRIYEQYF.

The J gene is TRBJ2-3, the V gene TRBV9; D gene ambiguous. The V and J ends lost 3 bases and 2 bases respectively, with 10 bases between them. CDR3 size: 14 residues. Germline V lookup: CDR1 SGDLS, CDR2 YYNGEE. The CDR3 spells CASSASSATDTQYF. CDR3 sequence (DNA): TGTGCCAGCAGCGCCTCCTCGGCCACAGATACGCAGTATTTT.